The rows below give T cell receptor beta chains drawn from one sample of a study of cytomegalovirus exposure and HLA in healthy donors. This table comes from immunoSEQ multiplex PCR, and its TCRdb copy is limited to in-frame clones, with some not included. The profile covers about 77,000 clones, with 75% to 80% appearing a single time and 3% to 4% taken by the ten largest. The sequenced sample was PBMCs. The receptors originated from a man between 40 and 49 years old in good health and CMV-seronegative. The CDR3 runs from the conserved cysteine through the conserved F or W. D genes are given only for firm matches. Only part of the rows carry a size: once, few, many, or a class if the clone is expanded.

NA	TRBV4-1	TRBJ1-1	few	TGCGCCAGCACCCTTTCGACGGGTTCCAACACTGAAGCTTTCTTT	CASTLSTGSNTEAFF
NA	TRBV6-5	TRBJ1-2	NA	TGTGCCAGCGCCCCCCCTGGACAGCACTATGGCTACACCTTC	CASAPPGQHYGYTF
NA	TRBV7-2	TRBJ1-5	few	TGTGCCAGCAGCTCCCCCGGGGGGGGTAGCAATCAGCCCCAGCATTTT	CASSSPGGGSNQPQHF
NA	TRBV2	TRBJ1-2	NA	TGTGCCAGCAGTTACCAGGGTTCCTATGGCTACACCTTC	CASSYQGSYGYTF
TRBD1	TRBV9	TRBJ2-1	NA	TGTGCCAGCAGCGTAGCGGGACAGTCCTACAATGAGCAGTTCTTC	CASSVAGQSYNEQFF
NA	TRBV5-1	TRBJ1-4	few	TGCGCCAGCAGCTTGGGGGCAGCAACTAATGAAAAACTGTTTTTT	CASSLGAATNEKLFF
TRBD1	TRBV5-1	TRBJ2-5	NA	TGCGCCAGCAGCTTGAACAGGGGGAAGGAGACCCAGTACTTC	CASSLNRGKETQYF
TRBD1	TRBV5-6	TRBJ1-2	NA	TGTGCCAGCAGAAGGCCGGGACAGAGTACCTCTTATGGCTACCCCTTC	CASRRPGQSTSYGYPF
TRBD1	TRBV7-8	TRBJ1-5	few	TGTGCCAGCAGCTCCCGGAGGACAGGGGGCTTTAGTAATCAGCCCCAGCATTTT	CASSSRRTGGFSNQPQHF
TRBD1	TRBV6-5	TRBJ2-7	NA	TGTGCCAGCAGTGAGGGGGACAGGGGCGACGAGCAGTACTTC	CASSEGDRGDEQYF
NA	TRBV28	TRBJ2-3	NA	TGTGCCAGCAGCCCCCCGGGCACAGATACGCAGTATTTT	CASSPPGTDTQYF
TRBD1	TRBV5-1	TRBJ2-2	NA	TGCGCCAGCAGCTGGGGACAGAGGACCGGGGAGCTGTTTTTT	CASSWGQRTGELFF
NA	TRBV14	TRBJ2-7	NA	TGTGCCAGCAGCCATAACCCCTCAGGGGTTCCCTACGAGCAGTACTTC	CASSHNPSGVPYEQYF
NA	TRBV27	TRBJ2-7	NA	TGTGCCAGTAACGTGGGCTTTTCTGACACCTACGAGCAGTACTTC	CASNVGFSDTYEQYF
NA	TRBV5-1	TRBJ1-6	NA	TGCGCCAGCAGCTTGACGGGACAAAGGTATAATTCACCCCTCCACTTT	CASSLTGQRYNSPLHF
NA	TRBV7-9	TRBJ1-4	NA	TGTGCCAGCAGCTTACAGGGTTCCAATGAAAAACTGTTTTTT	CASSLQGSNEKLFF
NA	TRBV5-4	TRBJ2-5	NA	TGTGCCAGCAGCTTGGATGGAAGAGGTTTTGCGGAGACCCAGTACTTC	CASSLDGRGFAETQYF
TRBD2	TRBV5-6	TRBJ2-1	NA	TGTGCCAGCAGCTTGACTAGCGGGGGGACAACATACAATGAGCAGTTCTTC	CASSLTSGGTTYNEQFF
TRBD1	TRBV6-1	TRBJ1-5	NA	TGTGCCAGCAGTGATGGACAGGGAAGAGGAAAACAGCCCCAGCATTTT	CASSDGQGRGKQPQHF
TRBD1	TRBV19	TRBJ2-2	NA	TGTGCCAGTATTCCGGGACAGGGTCCCGGGGAGCTGTTTTTT	CASIPGQGPGELFF
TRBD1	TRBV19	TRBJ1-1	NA	TGTGCCAGCCCAACAGGGGTCCACACTGAAGCTTTCTTT	CASPTGVHTEAFF
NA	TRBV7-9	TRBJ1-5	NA	TGTTCCAGCAGCTGGGCCAATCAGCCCCAGCATTTT	CSSSWANQPQHF
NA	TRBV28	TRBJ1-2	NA	TGTGCCAGCAGTCCAACAGATTTCTTAGGCTACACCTTC	CASSPTDFLGYTF
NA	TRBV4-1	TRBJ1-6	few	TGCGCCAGCAGCCGGGCAGGGAACTATAATTCACCCCTCCACTTT	CASSRAGNYNSPLHF
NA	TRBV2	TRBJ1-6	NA	TGTGCCAGCAGTGAATCGGGAAATCCCTATAATTCACCCCTCCACTTT	CASSESGNPYNSPLHF
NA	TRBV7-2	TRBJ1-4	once	TGTGCCAGCAGCAGAACAGGGTTGAAACTGTTTTTT	CASSRTGLKLFF
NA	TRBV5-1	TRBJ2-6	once	TGCGCCAGCAGCTTGGCCCGAGACGGGGGCTCTGGGGCCAACGTCCTGACTTTC	CASSLARDGGSGANVLTF
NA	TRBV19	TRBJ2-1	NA	TGTGCCAGTAGTATCATCCCGGACTCACCCAGGGAGCAGTTCTTC	CASSIIPDSPREQFF
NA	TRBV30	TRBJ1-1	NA	TGTGCCTGGAGTGTCGGGTGGGGGCGTACTGAAGCTTTCTTT	CAWSVGWGRTEAFF
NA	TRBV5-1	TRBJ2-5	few	TGCGCCAGCAGCCCGGACTCCGGCAGTTATCAAGAGACCCAGTACTTC	CASSPDSGSYQETQYF
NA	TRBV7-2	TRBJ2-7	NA	TGTGCCAGCAGCTTACCTTACTACGAGCAGTACTTC	CASSLPYYEQYF
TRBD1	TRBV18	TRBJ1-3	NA	TGTGCCAGCTCACCAAGACAGGGTCGAAACACCATATATTTT	CASSPRQGRNTIYF
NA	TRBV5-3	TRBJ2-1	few	TGTGCCAGAAGCCGACCCGGGCCCAGGGGCAATGAGCAGTTCTTC	CARSRPGPRGNEQFF
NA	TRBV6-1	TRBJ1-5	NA	TGTGCCAGCAGTGCTGATAGCGGCCTTACACCCCAGCATTTT	CASSADSGLTPQHF
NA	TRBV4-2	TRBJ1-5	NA	TGTGCCAGCAGCCAAGATCGAGGAGGTGGAGGCAATCAGCCCCAGCATTTT	CASSQDRGGGGNQPQHF
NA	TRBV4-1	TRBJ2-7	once	TGCGCCAGCAGCCAAGATGAGACGGGCTCCTACGAGCAGTACTTC	CASSQDETGSYEQYF
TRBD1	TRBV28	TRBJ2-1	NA	TGTGCCAGCAGCCCCCAGGGGGCAAATGAGCAGTTCTTC	CASSPQGANEQFF
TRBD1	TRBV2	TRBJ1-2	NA	TGTGCCAGCAGCCTAGGGACAGGCTCTACTAACTATGGCTACACCTTC	CASSLGTGSTNYGYTF
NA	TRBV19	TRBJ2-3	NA	TGTGCCAGTAGTGTTAGCGTTAGCACAGATACGCAGTATTTT	CASSVSVSTDTQYF
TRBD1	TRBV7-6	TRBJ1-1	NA	TGTGCCAGCAGCTCCCGACAGGGGGCCGGGAACACTGAAGCTTTCTTT	CASSSRQGAGNTEAFF
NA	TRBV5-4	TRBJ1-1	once	TGTGCCAGCAGCTTGGGCACAGGCCTAGGGGGTCGAGCTTTCTTT	CASSLGTGLGGRAFF
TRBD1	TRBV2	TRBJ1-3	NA	TGTGCCAGCAGCGCGGACAGGGGCAATGGAAACACCATATATTTT	CASSADRGNGNTIYF
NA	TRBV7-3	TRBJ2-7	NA	TGTGCCAGCAGCTTACGGGGAGATAGCTCCTACGAGCAGTACTTC	CASSLRGDSSYEQYF
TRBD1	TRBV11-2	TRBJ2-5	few	TGTGCCAGCAACTTAATTGGACAGGGGGCTTCGGTGGAGGAGACCCAGTACTTC	CASNLIGQGASVEETQYF
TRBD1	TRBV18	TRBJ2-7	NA	TGTGCCAGCTCAGGACAGGGGAGAGAGCAGTACTTC	CASSGQGREQYF
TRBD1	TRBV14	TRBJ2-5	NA	TGTGCCAGCAGCCAACGGTGGACAGGGCAAGAGACCCAGTACTTC	CASSQRWTGQETQYF
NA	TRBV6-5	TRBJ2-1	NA	TGTGCCAGCAGTTACTCAGCCTCGGACAATGAGCAGTTCTTC	CASSYSASDNEQFF
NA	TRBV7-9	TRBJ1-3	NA	TGTGCCAGCGCCCCGCTTAGCTCTGGAAACACCATATATTTT	CASAPLSSGNTIYF
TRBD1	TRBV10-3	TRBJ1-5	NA	TGTGCCATCAGTGATTCGGACAGGGGATATCAGCCCCAGCATTTT	CAISDSDRGYQPQHF
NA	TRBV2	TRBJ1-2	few	TGTGCCAGCAGTGATTGGCCGGGGGGGCTGTATGGCTACACCTTC	CASSDWPGGLYGYTF
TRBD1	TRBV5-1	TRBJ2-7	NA	TGCGCCACCACCGGGACAGGGTTCGGCGAGCAGTACTTC	CATTGTGFGEQYF
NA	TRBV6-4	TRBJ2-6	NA	TGTGCCAGCAGTAGGACTACCGCCAACTCTGGGGCCAACGTCCTGACTTTC	CASSRTTANSGANVLTF
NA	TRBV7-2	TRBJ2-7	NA	TGTGCCAGCAGCTTATTTGGGGGGGAGCAGTACTTC	CASSLFGGEQYF
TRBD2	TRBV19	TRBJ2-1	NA	TGTGCCACCGAACGGGGGGGCATCAATGAGCAGTTCTTC	CATERGGINEQFF
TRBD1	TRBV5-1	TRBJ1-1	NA	TGCGCCAGCAGTTCCGGGACAGGGGGCCAGGGCACTGAAGCTTTCTTT	CASSSGTGGQGTEAFF
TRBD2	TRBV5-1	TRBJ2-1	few	TGCGCCAGCAGCTTGGGGTCTAGCGGGCTAAGCTCCTACAATGAGCAGTTCTTC	CASSLGSSGLSSYNEQFF
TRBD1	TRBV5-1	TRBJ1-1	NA	TGCGCCAGCAGCTATAAGGGACAGGGGTATATGAACACTGAAGCTTTCTTT	CASSYKGQGYMNTEAFF